This TCR beta chain is from a study of blood T cell repertoires in COVID-19. V was clipped by 2 bases and J by 10 bases, with 12 bases between them. This CDR3 is 13 amino acids long. The germline V gene encodes CDR1 GTSNPN and CDR2 SVGIG (reference sequence). Original processing notes: By means of reference gene primer amplification, nucleated cell counts were estimated. TCRdb's copy holds only in-frame clones and misses some; the assay was immunoSEQ multiplex PCR. Clonal size and the V and J genes are those of that table, whereas D and trimming came from the DNA. The sample includes a few hundred thousand clones, about 91% of them seen just once.

Sequenced input: PBMCs or T cells enriched from blood (not recorded which). The rearrangement uses TRBV30 and TRBJ1-6, with D possibly matching TRBD1 (5 bases). The sequence was obtained from a human donor in a cohort exposed to, infected with or recovered from COVID-19 (not recorded which). The donor label of this sample is uncertain. CDR3 in DNA: TGTGCCTGGAGTATGCGGGACGGCTCACCCCTCCACTTT. Translating it yields CAWSMRDGSPLHF. Looking up the rest from reference TRBV30 and TRBJ1-6 gives the full variable domain: SQTIHQWPATLVQPVGSPLSLECTVEGTSNPNLYWYRQAAGRGLQLLFYSVGIGQISSEVPQNLSASRPQDRQFILSSKKLLLSDSGFYLCAWSMRDGSPLHFGNGTRLTVT.